This T cell receptor (beta chain) was retrieved from a study of human T cells and chemical hapten exposure. Overall study findings and caveats: A positive correlation with patch test score was shown by PT1 expanded TCR counts. Given that the donors had alopecia, their immune response may differ from that seen in healthy people.

TCRdb reprocessed the RACE reads with MiXCR, giving one entry per CDR3 protein. Found here are 280,000 or so distinct CDR3 sequences, about 7.7% of them singletons; the top ten hold more than 0.95%. This clonotype appeared a few times. Its antigen remains unidentified. V lost 2 bases and J lost 10, with 9 bases in between. Per germline, CDR1 SEHNR and CDR2 FQNEAQ (reference sequence). The CDR3 is 12 residues long. Time point of the sample: pre-sensitization, week 0. Treatment here: therapeutic diphenylcyclopropenone sensitization with weekly scalp DPC. Blood draws came first, before each patch test. The authors extracted total RNA from unfractionated whole blood.

The receptor's source is a man in his late teens or twenties with alopecia areata. Some clones in this sample may be carry-over from other donors' samples. The genes are TRBV7-9 and TRBJ2-1, with D perhaps matching TRBD1 (6 bases). The sample in question was whole blood, obtained in connection with sensitization to the hapten diphenylcyclopropenone (DPC). The CDR3 loop reads CASSLMTGEQFF. Written as DNA, the CDR3 is TGTGCCAGCAGCTTAATGACAGGAGAGCAGTTCTTC.